This T cell receptor beta chain was captured in a study of identical twins. A universal primer site was added by template switching, and unique molecular identifiers were carried by the cDNA. TCRdb used MiXCR to reprocess the 5' RACE reads, holding one entry per CDR3 protein. The profile covers approximately 490,000 distinct CDR3 sequences, with approximately 20% appearing a single time and approximately 0.48% taken by the ten largest. The CDR3 spans 15 residues. Germline assignment: CDR1 SGHRS and CDR2 YFSETQ. Trimming removed 7 bases from V and 4 bases from J; junction bases left unmatched: 9. There are a few counts of this clonotype. Its antigen is not known. Findings of the study overall: A lower insertion count was a feature of abundant cord blood beta clonotypes, with no such feature in memory repertoires. Out-of-frame alpha sequences common to twins exhibited an excess of low generation probability.

These data were also reused for a study on yellow fever vaccine responses in identical twins.

The TCR was taken from a woman aged 18-29 years in good health. The gene calls are TRBV5-1 and TRBJ2-1; 9 positions agree with TRBD2. The specimen was CD4+ T cells sorted from blood. In nucleotides, the CDR3 is TGCGCCAGCCAAAAAGCTAGCGGGAATTACAATGAGCAGTTCTTC. Its protein is CASQKASGNYNEQFF.